The clone carrying this TCR beta chain was recorded once. Its antigen is as yet unknown. V lost 3 bases to trimming and J lost 5 bases, with 17 bases between them. The CDR3 contains 15 residues. Per the germline V gene, CDR1 is KGHSH and CDR2 is LQKENI. Sequencing was performed with immunoSEQ multiplex PCR; in TCRdb, only in-frame clones are kept and a portion is missing. The profile covers approximately 67,000 clones, with more than 80% appearing a single time and over 2% taken by the ten largest. This record belongs to a study of T cell responses to AZD1222 COVID-19 vaccine. Regarding the study as a whole: Donors, mostly white British, included more females; clonal diversity was possibly underestimated.

The clonotype comes from an adult in good health. The chain combines TRBV18 with TRBJ2-7, with D perhaps given as TRBD1 or TRBD2 (6 bases each). The sample here was peripheral blood, taken on day 0 of AZD1222 vaccination. DNA for the CDR3: TGTGCCAGCTCACCCCAAAGAGGGGGAGGCGACGAGCAGTACTTC. It yields the protein CASSPQRGGGDEQYF.